This T cell receptor beta chain is from a study of OX40 agonist ivuxolimab in advanced cancers. Background on the study: Patients were infused with ivuxolimab every 2 weeks at 0.01 to 10 mg/kg. Whole-study results and caveats: Circulating CD4+ and CD8+ T cells showed clonal expansion by week 6 at 0.1 to 3.0 mg/kg. On average, a greater number of expanded clones characterised CD8+ T cells relative to CD4+.

Libraries were prepared by immunoSEQ multiplex PCR; TCRdb keeps only in-frame clonotypes and omits some of them. The repertoire consists of 65,000 to 80,000 clones, with around 90% occurring once and the leading ten covering around 0.26%. Germline loops: CDR1 KGHSH, CDR2 LQKENI. The length of the CDR3 is 14 residues. V lost 5 bases and J 5 bases, leaving 15 bases between the germline ends. Autoimmune disease history or systemic immunosuppression barred patients. As concerns this clone: Its antigen remains unknown.

This clonotype was sampled from an adult with an advanced solid tumor such as melanoma, head and neck, liver or kidney cancer. The specimen comprised CD4+ or CD8+ T cells sorted from blood, sampled in a trial of the OX40 agonist ivuxolimab. The chain is built from TRBV18 and TRBJ1-2, with D maybe TRBD1 (6 bases). CDR3 region: CASSSGEEGYGYTF. CDR3 DNA: TGTGCCAGCTCATCAGGGGAGGAGGGTTATGGCTACACCTTC.